Presented here are 6 T cell receptor beta chains from one specimen sequenced in a study of blood T cell repertoires in COVID-19. Only in-frame clones appear in the TCRdb table, and some are missing; sequencing was by immunoSEQ multiplex PCR. Of 140,000 to 150,000 clones in the sample, 75% to 90% were seen once. The sample comprised peripheral blood. These receptors originate from a man in his fifties who had recovered from COVID-19.

This chain connects TRBV9 to TRBJ1-1; D possibly corresponds to TRBD1 (6 bases). Trimming pared 0 bases from V and 3 bases from J, leaving 9 bases between. The CDR3 covers 14 residues. The germline V gene encodes CDR1 SGDLS and CDR2 YYNGEE. This CDR3 reads CASSVVGGYTEAFF. The CDR3 bases are TGTGCCAGCAGCGTAGTAGGGGGTTACACTGAAGCTTTCTTT.

The rearrangement joins TRBV5-6 to TRBJ2-7; D is possibly TRBD1 (5 bases). Trimming pared 0 bases from V and 6 bases from J, leaving 13 bases between. CDR3 length equals 14 residues. Germline-derived CDR1 and CDR2 are SGHDT and YYEEEE. The CDR3 sequence: CASSLGQRRGEQYF. CDR3 in DNA: TGTGCCAGCAGCTTGGGACAGCGTCGCGGCGAGCAGTACTTC.

The genes are TRBV4-3 and TRBJ1-4; no clear D. The CDR3 covers 16 residues. CDR1 is LGHNA, CDR2 YSLEER, per germline. V shed 0 bases and J shed 3 bases, with 11 bases lying between them. CDR3 nucleotide sequence: TGCGCCAGCAGCCAAGATTTGACATCTGCTAATGAAAAACTGTTTTTT. This gives the protein CASSQDLTSANEKLFF.

This rearrangement joins TRBV4-1 to TRBJ1-2, with D possibly TRBD1 on 5 matching bases. The length of the CDR3 is 14 residues. The germline V gene has CDR1 MGHRA and CDR2 YSYEKL. Between the trimmed V and J ends, which lost 3 bases and 2 bases, there was a span of 10 bases. The CDR3 sequence: CASSHLAGNYGYTF. The CDR3 nucleotides are TGCGCCAGCAGCCATTTGGCAGGGAACTATGGCTACACCTTC.

J is TRBJ2-6 and V is TRBV7-9; tentatively, D is TRBD1 (6 bases). Looked up from germline, CDR1 is SEHNR and CDR2 is FQNEAQ (reference sequence). V was pared by 4 bases and J by 0 bases, with 19 bases between. The CDR3 is 19 amino acids. CDR3 in DNA: TGTGCCAGCAGCTCCGCTAGGGCAGGGGTACACTCTGGGGCCAACGTCCTGACTTTC. This gives the protein CASSSARAGVHSGANVLTF.

This clone was counted at least ten times. This rearrangement joins TRBV15 to TRBJ1-5, with TRBD1 as a possible D gene (5 bases). The ends were cut back, 3 bases at V and 4 bases at J, with 10 bases in the middle. Germline CDR1 is LNHNV and CDR2 is YYDKDF (reference sequence). CDR3 length equals 14 residues. This CDR3 reads CATSRGQENQPQHF. CDR3 in DNA: TGTGCCACCAGCAGGGGGCAGGAAAATCAGCCCCAGCATTTT.